Below, one TCR beta chain is given with its context. This sample was included in a study of blood T cell repertoires in COVID-19. The length of the CDR3 is 15 residues. V lost 3 bases, J lost 5 bases, and 14 bases lay in between. The germline V gene has CDR1 SGHRS and CDR2 YFSETQ. Original handling: From reference gene primer amplification, estimates of nucleated cell counts were derived. Sequencing used immunoSEQ multiplex PCR; TCRdb keeps in-frame clones, though not all of them. V and J calls and clone size follow that table, whereas D and trimming were derived from the DNA. The sample holds 300,000 to 400,000 clones, around 89% seen once.

The source of this sequence is a woman aged 25 to 39 with acute COVID-19. The rearrangement uses TRBV5-1 and TRBJ2-2, with a tentative D call TRBD2 (5 bases). The sequenced sample consisted of PBMCs or T cells enriched from blood (not recorded which). CDR3 sequence reads: CASSSGRGLTGELFF. The CDR3, as DNA: TGCGCCAGCAGCTCAGGACGAGGACTGACCGGGGAGCTGTTTTTT. The whole variable domain, filled in from reference TRBV5-1 and TRBJ2-2, reads KAGVTQTPRYLIKTRGQQVTLSCSPISGHRSVSWYQQTPGQGLQFLFEYFSETQRNKGNFPGRFSGRQFSNSRSEMNVSTLELGDSALYLCASSSGRGLTGELFFGEGSRLTVL.